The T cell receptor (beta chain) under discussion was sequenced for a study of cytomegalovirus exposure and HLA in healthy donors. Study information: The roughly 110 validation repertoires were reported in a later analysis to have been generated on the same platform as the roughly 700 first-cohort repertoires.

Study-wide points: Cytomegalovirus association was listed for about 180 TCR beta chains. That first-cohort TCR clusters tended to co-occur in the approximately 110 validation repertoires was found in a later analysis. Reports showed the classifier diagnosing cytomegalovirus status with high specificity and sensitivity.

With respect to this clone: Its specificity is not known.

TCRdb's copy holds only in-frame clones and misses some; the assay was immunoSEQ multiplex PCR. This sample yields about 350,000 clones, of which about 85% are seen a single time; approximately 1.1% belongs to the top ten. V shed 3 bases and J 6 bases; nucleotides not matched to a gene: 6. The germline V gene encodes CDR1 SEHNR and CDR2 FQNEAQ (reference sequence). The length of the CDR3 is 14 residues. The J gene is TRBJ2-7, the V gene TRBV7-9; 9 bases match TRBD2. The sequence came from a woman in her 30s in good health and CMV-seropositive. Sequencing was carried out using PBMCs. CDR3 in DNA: TGTGCCAGCAGCTTTAGCGGGAGTTCTGGCGAGCAGTACTTC. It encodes CASSFSGSSGEQYF.